The 25 T cell receptor beta chains in this list originate from one sample, sequenced in a study of beta chain features in type 1 diabetes. Expressed TCRB transcripts got sequenced, as all isolated RNA was reverse transcribed. Profiling relied on immunoSEQ multiplex PCR, and the TCRdb table lists in-frame clones only, not all of them. Among about 140,000 clones listed, less than 8.5% were seen once. Sequenced material: central memory CD4+ T cells from blood. Receptor source: a woman aged 25-40 years in good health.

This clone occurred many times. V usage is TRBV18 and J usage is TRBJ2-5; weak D call: TRBD1 (5 bases). Germline lookup yields CDR1 KGHSH and CDR2 LQKENI. With 4 bases removed from V and 4 bases from J, the gap between germline ends came to 10 bases. The CDR3 extends over 13 amino acids. CDR3 nucleotide sequence: TGTGCCAGCTCACAGACAGCGTTAGAGACCCAGTACTTC. This translates into CASSQTALETQYF.

This clone has just a few counts. The sample has other DNA sequences that encode this CDR3 too. The CDR3 reads CASSLQGNTEAFF. CDR3 nucleotide sequence: TGTGCCAGCAGCCTTCAGGGTAACACTGAAGCTTTCTTT. The J gene is TRBJ1-1, the V gene TRBV14; weak D call: TRBD1 (5 bases). Trimming took 4 bases from V and 2 from J, leaving 8 bases between them. Germline loops: CDR1 SGHDN, CDR2 FVKESK. The CDR3 contains 13 residues. The entire variable domain, with the rest obtained from reference TRBV14 and TRBJ1-1, is as follows: EAGVTQFPSHSVIEKGQTVTLRCDPISGHDNLYWYRRVMGKEIKFLLHFVKESKQDESGMPNNRFLAERTGGTYSTLKVQPAELEDSGVYFCASSLQGNTEAFFGQGTRLTVV.

This clone occurred a few times. The J gene is TRBJ2-5, the V gene TRBV5-4; 14 bases match TRBD2. V lost 4 bases to trimming and J lost 7 bases; unmatched junction nucleotides: 3. CDR1 and CDR2 (germline): SGHNT, YYREEE (reference sequence). The CDR3 loop spans 14 amino acids. For the CDR3, the DNA is TGTGCCAGCAGCGGGGGACTAGCGGGAGTGACCCAGTACTTC. Translation: CASSGGLAGVTQYF. Full variable domain (rest looked up from reference TRBV5-4 and TRBJ2-5): ETGVTQSPTHLIKTRGQQVTLRCSSQSGHNTVSWYQQALGQGPQFIFQYYREEENGRGNFPPRFSGLQFPNYSSELNVNALELDDSALYLCASSGGLAGVTQYFGPGTRLLVL.

A word on this clone: The junction does not match germline at one end; this may be a read error. This same CDR3 is encoded by further DNA sequences in the sample. This chain links TRBV4-3 with TRBJ1-2; D not certain. The CDR3 contains 13 residues. Germline CDR1 and CDR2: LGHNA and YSLEER. The chain's CDR3 is CASSQGARYGYTF. The CDR3 coding sequence is TGCGCCAGCAGCCAAGGGGCCCGGTATGGTTACACCTTC.

There are a few counts of this clone. The V and J genes are TRBV11-3 and TRBJ2-1; 11 bases line up with TRBD1. Germline V gives CDR1 SGHNT, CDR2 YENEEA. V lost 6 bases to trimming and J lost 9 bases; unmatched junction nucleotides: 4. The CDR3 spans 13 residues. CDR3 in DNA: TGTGCCAGCAGAGGGACAGGGGGAGGTGAGCAGTTCTTC. This encodes CASRGTGGGEQFF.

The chain couples TRBV5-4 to TRBJ2-3, with 8 nucleotides matching TRBD1. V shed 4 bases, J shed 5 bases, and the junction held 18 bases outside the gene matches. The germline V gene encodes CDR1 SGHNT and CDR2 YYREEE (reference sequence). The CDR3 is made up of 18 amino acids. The CDR3 nucleotides read TGTGCCAGCAGCAAATTCGGGACAGGCCCTGTGCGGGAAGATACGCAGTATTTT. It codes for CASSKFGTGPVREDTQYF. The variable domain in full, with the rest retrieved from reference TRBV5-4 and TRBJ2-3, is ETGVTQSPTHLIKTRGQQVTLRCSSQSGHNTVSWYQQALGQGPQFIFQYYREEENGRGNFPPRFSGLQFPNYSSELNVNALELDDSALYLCASSKFGTGPVREDTQYFGPGTRLTVL.

This clone has at least ten counts. Here the CDR3 DNA reads TGTGCCAGCAGCCAAGGCAGGTTGCCGGGCTACACCTTC. This gives the protein CASSQGRLPGYTF. The chain links TRBV14 to TRBJ1-2; D is uncertain. The CDR3 is made up of 13 amino acids. Trimming left V 1 base short and J 8 bases short, with 11 bases between. Germline-derived CDR1 and CDR2 are SGHDN and FVKESK.

This clone occurred a few times. The chain is built from TRBV7-9 and TRBJ1-3; D is unresolved. The CDR3 has 13 amino acids. Germline V gene data show CDR1 as SEHNR and CDR2 as FQNEAQ (reference sequence). Trimming took off 1 base at V and 15 bases at J, with 16 bases between the two ends. This CDR3 reads CASSLDGLAPGYF. As DNA, the CDR3 is TGTGCCAGCAGCTTAGATGGGCTAGCCCCGGGATATTTT. The full variable domain, in which reference TRBV7-9 and TRBJ1-3 provide the parts outside the CDR3, is DTGVSQNPRHKITKRGQNVTFRCDPISEHNRLYWYRQTLGQGPEFLTYFQNEAQLEKSRLLSDRFSAERPKGSFSTLEIQRTEQGDSAMYLCASSLDGLAPGYFGEGSWLTVV.

This clone was seen a few times. The genes are TRBV28 and TRBJ2-7; TRBD1 matches at 9 bases. V dropped 6 bases and J dropped 7; count of bases not matched to a gene: 7. Germline loops: CDR1 MDHEN, CDR2 SYDVKM. This CDR3 contains 13 residues. The CDR3 sequence: CASRGQGLWEQYF. For the CDR3, the DNA is TGTGCCAGCAGGGGACAGGGTTTATGGGAGCAGTACTTC.

This clone was counted between two and nine times. The chain's CDR3 is CASSQGLAGVYEQYF. The CDR3 nucleotides are TGCGCCAGCAGCCAGGGACTAGCGGGAGTCTACGAGCAGTACTTC. The chain couples TRBV4-1 to TRBJ2-7; the match to TRBD2 covers 14 bases. CDR1 is MGHRA, CDR2 YSYEKL, per germline. This CDR3 spans 15 amino acids. The V and J ends lost 3 bases and 3 bases, in that order; junction bases with no gene match: 1.

CDR3 region: CASGNRGSPDTQYF. In nucleotides, the CDR3 is TGTGCCAGCGGAAACCGAGGTTCCCCAGATACGCAGTATTTT. The genes are TRBV11-2 and TRBJ2-3; no firm D call. Trimming shortened V by 8 bases and J by 4 bases, and 16 bases separated the two germline ends. CDR1 is SGHAT and CDR2 is FQNNGV in the germline V gene. The CDR3 has 14 residues.

This clone was seen many times. This sequence joins TRBV5-4 and TRBJ2-1, with TRBD2 matching 7 bases. Per germline, CDR1 SGHNT and CDR2 YYREEE (reference sequence). This CDR3 spans 16 amino acids. V trimming: 3 bases; J trimming: 8 bases; junction bases outside the gene matches: 14. This CDR3 is CASSSPSSGGIDEQFF. Written as DNA, the CDR3 is TGTGCCAGCAGCTCACCCAGTTCGGGAGGTATCGATGAGCAGTTCTTC.

J is TRBJ1-5 and V is TRBV28; possibly TRBD1 for D (6 bases). Trimming removed 5 bases at V and 0 bases at J, with 11 bases between. The germline V gene encodes CDR1 MDHEN and CDR2 SYDVKM. This CDR3 is built from 15 residues. The CDR3 is CASSPHRDSNQPQHF. CDR3 nucleotide sequence: TGTGCCAGCAGTCCCCACAGGGATAGCAATCAGCCCCAGCATTTT.

This clone was counted between two and nine times. The CDR3 sequence: CASSVGTSGDTDTQYF. The CDR3 bases are TGTGCCAGCAGCGTCGGGACTAGCGGGGACACAGATACGCAGTATTTT. The J gene is TRBJ2-3, the V gene TRBV9; TRBD2 agrees at 13 bases. The CDR3 extends over 16 amino acids. Germline V CDR1 and CDR2: SGDLS, YYNGEE. The J segment lost 2 bases and the V segment lost 2 bases, leaving 2 bases of the junction unmatched.

This sequence joins TRBV28 and TRBJ2-5, with D perhaps TRBD1 (6 bases). The V end lost 4 bases, the J end lost 2 bases, and 26 bases lay between the germline ends. Germline V lookup: CDR1 MDHEN, CDR2 SYDVKM. CDR3 length: 19 residues. CDR3 region: CASSSMGWKGVETQETQYF. The CDR3 DNA is TGTGCCAGCAGTTCCATGGGATGGAAGGGGGTTGAAACTCAAGAGACCCAGTACTTC.

As concerns this clone: Compared with germline, one end of the junction differs, possibly owing to a read error. CDR3 DNA: TGTGCTAGCAGCTTTAGCGGGATCCAAGAGACCCAGTACTTC. This codes for CASSFSGIQETQYF. V usage is TRBV7-7 and J usage is TRBJ2-5; 8 bases match TRBD2. The CDR3 runs to 14 residues. Germline V lookup: CDR1 SSHAT, CDR2 FNYEAQ (reference sequence).

CDR3 sequence reads: CASSPGETSTDTQYF. CDR3 nucleotide sequence: TGTGCCAGCTCCCCGGGGGAGACTAGCACAGATACGCAGTATTTT. The rearrangement links TRBV7-3 to TRBJ2-3, with D maybe TRBD2 (6 bases). This CDR3 has 15 amino acids. Trimming took 8 bases from V and 0 from J, leaving 15 bases between them. Germline V CDR1 and CDR2: SGHTA, FQGTGA.

This clone appeared a few times. V usage is TRBV5-4 and J usage is TRBJ2-1, with 8 positions matching TRBD1. The CDR3 consists of 14 residues. Germline trimming cut 3 bases from V and 4 bases from J; bases unmatched to any gene: 3. CDR1 SGHNT and CDR2 YYREEE come from the germline V gene (reference sequence). In DNA, the CDR3 is TGTGCCAGCAGCTCGGGACAGGCTTACAATGAGCAGTTCTTC. This sequence encodes CASSSGQAYNEQFF.

The V gene is TRBV18, the J gene TRBJ2-1; 9 bases are shared with TRBD2. Germline CDR1 reads KGHSH; CDR2 reads LQKENI. CDR3 size: 17 residues. The junction had 10 bases not matched to a gene; V was cut back by 3 bases and J by 4 bases. The CDR3 protein is CASSPGTAGGTYNEQFF. Written as DNA, the CDR3 is TGTGCCAGCTCACCGGGTACAGCGGGAGGTACTTACAATGAGCAGTTCTTC.

This clone has a count of ten or more. The chain has TRBV9 and TRBJ2-1; 7 bases are shared with TRBD1. With V trimmed by 6 bases and J by 7 bases, 7 bases remained unmatched. The germline V gene has CDR1 SGDLS and CDR2 YYNGEE. This CDR3 comprises 13 residues. This CDR3 is CASKGGGGNEQFF. For the CDR3, the DNA is TGTGCCAGCAAAGGGGGCGGTGGGAATGAGCAGTTCTTC.

J is TRBJ2-7 and V is TRBV5-4, with 11 positions matching TRBD1. Trimming at V came to 4 bases and at J to 4 bases, leaving 7 bases not matched to a gene. The CDR3 extends over 15 amino acids. CDR1 is SGHNT and CDR2 is YYREEE in the germline V gene (reference sequence). In DNA form, the CDR3 reads TGTGCCAGCAGCCCGGGACAGGGGGACCATTACGAGCAGTACTTC. This codes for CASSPGQGDHYEQYF.

This clone was observed at least ten times. The CDR3 loop reads CASSSREYQPQHF. The CDR3 DNA sequence: TGTGCCAGCAGCTCTAGGGAGTATCAGCCCCAGCATTTT. The chain employs TRBV7-6 and TRBJ1-5; D unresolved. This CDR3 contains 13 residues. V shed 4 bases and J shed 5 bases, with 9 bases lying between them. Germline V CDR1 and CDR2: SGHVS, FNYEAQ.

In its sample, this clone was seen a few times. The chain uses TRBV27 and TRBJ2-7, with 7 bases fitting TRBD2. Germline CDR1 and CDR2: MNHEY and SMNVEV (reference sequence). Losses at the gene ends were 5 bases for V and 4 bases for J; bases not matched to a gene: 11. The CDR3 has 15 amino acids. CDR3 in DNA: TGTGCCAGCAGTCCTGACCGGGGAGGGTGGTACGAGCAGTACTTC. It codes for CASSPDRGGWYEQYF.

This clone occurred a few times. This chain uses TRBV14 with TRBJ2-5; maybe TRBD2 (5 bases). Trimming left V 0 bases short and J 5 bases short, with 13 bases between. The germline gives CDR1 SGHDN, CDR2 FVKESK. This CDR3 is built from 15 residues. The CDR3 is CASSQESLAAETQYF. The CDR3 DNA reads as TGTGCCAGCAGCCAAGAATCGCTAGCAGCGGAGACCCAGTACTTC. The full variable domain, in which reference TRBV14 and TRBJ2-5 provide the parts outside the CDR3, is EAGVTQFPSHSVIEKGQTVTLRCDPISGHDNLYWYRRVMGKEIKFLLHFVKESKQDESGMPNNRFLAERTGGTYSTLKVQPAELEDSGVYFCASSQESLAAETQYFGPGTRLLVL.

This clone was seen only a few times. The chain carries TRBV7-2 and TRBJ2-3, with 10 nucleotides matching TRBD2. This CDR3 has 16 amino acids. Trimming took 5 bases from V and 4 from J; bases not matched to a gene: 9. Germline values: CDR1 SGHTA, CDR2 FQGNSA. The CDR3 coding sequence is TGTGCCAGCAGCGTAGGGGCTAGCGGGAGAGCAGATACGCAGTATTTT. Protein: CASSVGASGRADTQYF. Full variable domain (rest looked up from reference TRBV7-2 and TRBJ2-3): GAGVSQSPSNKVTEKGKDVELRCDPISGHTALYWYRQSLGQGLEFLIYFQGNSAPDKSGLPSDRFSAERTGGSVSTLTIQRTQQEDSAVYLCASSVGASGRADTQYFGPGTRLTVL.